This T cell receptor (beta chain) came from a study of T cells in Graves' hyperthyroidism and ophthalmopathy. Findings and limits, study-wide: Most clonotypes expanded in thyroid above 0.001 were likewise present in blood. The model foresaw ophthalmopathy a median around 6 months prior to onset. Classification by a 13 V-J model distinguished ophthalmopathy from stable hyperthyroidism.

Using RNA transcripts as the source, TCR beta CDR3 regions were amplified. TCR CDR3 underwent first-round RT-PCR with the HTBI primer set. TCRdb re-analysed the multiplex PCR reads in MiXCR, keeping a single row per CDR3 protein. The table has approximately 400,000 distinct CDR3 sequences, around a sixth seen once. The table lists this clonotype with many counts. The antigen remains undetermined. CDR1 and CDR2 from the germline V gene are LGHDT and YNNKEL (reference sequence). With 0 bases removed from V and 5 bases from J, the gap between germline ends came to 11 bases. The CDR3 loop spans 14 amino acids. The study enrolled patients aged 18 to 65 with newly diagnosed hyperthyroidism of under 2 months' duration.

This TCR was sampled from a young woman with Graves' hyperthyroidism. This rearrangement joins TRBV3-1 to TRBJ2-7; D not certain. Sequenced input: blood. CDR3 sequence (DNA): TGTGCCAGCAGCCAAGAGTATCGGCGTCACGAGCAGTACTTC. It is translated as CASSQEYRRHEQYF.